This section outlines one T cell receptor beta chain sequence together with its context. This specimen comes from a study of regulatory T cells in long-lasting Graves disease. Time point denoted: newly diagnosed GD, antithyroid drugs for less than 3 months. RNA extracted from PBMCs served as the sequencing template. Graves' disease diagnosis used American Thyroid Association guidelines. The CDR3 loop spans 19 amino acids. V lost 4 bases, J lost 4 bases, and 23 bases stayed unmatched. CDR1 and CDR2 (germline): DFQATT, SNEGSKA (reference sequence). Sequencing libraries for TCR beta were prepared with iRepertoire HTBI primers and Arm-PCR of CDR3 regions. TCRdb itself ran the multiplex PCR reads through MiXCR, one entry per CDR3 protein. The table has approximately 360,000 distinct CDR3 sequences, about 11% seen once. A further study also used this sample, focusing on T cells in Graves' hyperthyroidism and ophthalmopathy.

Sample: peripheral blood mononuclear cells (PBMCs), taken at new diagnosis, from a patient treated with antithyroid drugs. This TCR came from a woman aged 18-29 years with Graves disease. The rearrangement uses TRBV20-1 and TRBJ2-7; the match to TRBD2 covers 9 bases. Here the CDR3 reads CSAIPPLLAGGGAAYEQYV. The DNA for the CDR3 is TGCAGTGCTATCCCCCCTTTGCTAGCGGGCGGGGGGGCGGCGTACGAGCAGTACGTC.